Shown below are 29 T cell receptor beta chains from a single sample sequenced in a study of CD8 T cells in ankylosing spondylitis. TCRdb passed the 5' RACE reads through MiXCR, listing each CDR3 protein once. The sample shows approximately 250,000 distinct CDR3 sequences, 8% to 11% of them seen only once. Sequences were obtained from blood, either unsorted or a sorted T cell fraction (not recorded which). These receptors were collected from a male donor with ankylosing spondylitis or in good health (not recorded which).

Ten or more counts support this clonotype. This chain connects TRBV18 to TRBJ2-3; D is uncertain. CDR3 length equals 15 residues. Germline V gene lookup returns CDR1 KGHSH and CDR2 LQKENI. V lost 3 bases and J 6 bases, leaving 16 bases between the germline ends. The CDR3 region is CASSPDGLGSDTQYF. Here the CDR3 DNA reads TGTGCCAGCTCACCCGACGGCCTGGGGTCCGATACGCAGTATTTT.

The chain is built from TRBV7-2 and TRBJ1-2; D remains unclear. The CDR3 sequence is 13 residues long. V was cut by 5 bases and J by 8 bases, with 15 bases left in between. CDR1 is SGHTA and CDR2 is FQGNSA in the germline V gene. CDR3 sequence (DNA): TGTGCCAGCAGCCCAGGCACAGAGAAGGGCTACACCTTC. It specifies CASSPGTEKGYTF.

This clonotype has at least ten counts. This chain links TRBV12-3 or TRBV12-4 with TRBJ2-2; tentatively, D is TRBD1 or TRBD2 (5 bases each). This CDR3 is 17 amino acids long. V dropped 7 bases and J dropped 2 bases, with 20 bases sitting between them. CDR3 bases: TGTGCCAGCACCCTCGGGGTGGGTACAGGAAACACCGGGGAGCTGTTTTTT. It translates to CASTLGVGTGNTGELFF.

This clonotype occurred many times. The V and J genes are TRBV6-2 or TRBV6-3 and TRBJ1-1; 7 bases agree with TRBD1. Germline CDR1 and CDR2: MNHEY and SVGEGT. The CDR3 loop spans 12 amino acids. V was pared by 2 bases and J by 10 bases, with 4 bases of the junction left unmatched. This CDR3 reads CASSYGAGGAFF. DNA for the CDR3: TGTGCCAGCAGTTACGGGGCAGGGGGAGCTTTCTTT.

This clonotype was observed a few times. V gene TRBV14 combines with J gene TRBJ1-1; D is unresolved. CDR1 is SGHDN, CDR2 FVKESK, per germline. The CDR3 runs 14 residues. V lost 3 bases, J lost 1 base, and 9 bases lay in between. CDR3 in amino acids: CASSQTAGNTEAFF. CDR3 DNA: TGTGCCAGCAGCCAGACGGCAGGGAACACTGAAGCTTTCTTT.

This clonotype came up many times. The rearrangement uses TRBV5-6 and TRBJ2-2, with 7 nucleotides matching TRBD2. Germline V gene data show CDR1 as SGHDT and CDR2 as YYEEEE. The junction had 10 bases not matched to a gene; V was cut back by 7 bases and J by 1 base. The CDR3 contains 16 residues. CDR3 loop: CASARGASGNTGELFF. CDR3 sequence (DNA): TGTGCCAGCGCCCGCGGGGCTAGCGGGAACACCGGGGAGCTGTTTTTT.

This clonotype was observed many times. J is TRBJ2-7 and V is TRBV20-1; maybe TRBD1 (5 bases). The germline V gene has CDR1 DFQATT and CDR2 SNEGSKA (reference sequence). This CDR3 has 13 residues. V lost 6 bases, J lost 6 bases, and 18 bases lay in between. CDR3 in amino acids: CSALHRYGFEQYF. The CDR3 DNA is TGCAGTGCCCTCCACAGGTACGGGTTCGAGCAGTACTTC.

The chain couples TRBV2 to TRBJ2-5; D call uncertain. Trimming removed 1 base at V and 5 bases at J, with 14 bases between. In germline, CDR1 is SNHLY, CDR2 FYNNEI. The CDR3 length is 15 residues. CDR3 protein: CASSEGLGVGETQYF. The CDR3, as DNA: TGTGCCAGCAGTGAAGGGTTAGGCGTCGGGGAGACCCAGTACTTC. Looking up the rest from reference TRBV2 and TRBJ2-5 gives the full variable domain: EPEVTQTPSHQVTQMGQEVILRCVPISNHLYFYWYRQILGQKVEFLVSFYNNEISEKSEIFDDQFSVERPDGSNFTLKIRSTKLEDSAMYFCASSEGLGVGETQYFGPGTRLLVL.

This clonotype was detected many times. The chain joins TRBV20-1 to TRBJ2-5, with D hard to call. Germline V gene data show CDR1 as DFQATT and CDR2 as SNEGSKA (reference sequence). CDR3 length: 12 amino acids. V was shortened by 5 bases and J by 2 bases, with 9 bases between the two germline ends. The CDR3 protein is CSADPFQETQYF. DNA for the CDR3: TGCAGTGCTGATCCTTTTCAAGAGACCCAGTACTTC.

In this sample, this clonotype turned up many times. The CDR3, as DNA: TGCAGTGGTTCACAGCGGGGGAGCACAGATACGCAGTATTTT. Its protein product is CSGSQRGSTDTQYF. The V gene is TRBV20-1, the J gene TRBJ2-3; 8 bases are shared with TRBD2. The CDR3 totals 14 residues. V gave up 7 bases and J gave up 0 bases; unmatched junction bases: 6. Germline V gene data show CDR1 as DFQATT and CDR2 as SNEGSKA (reference sequence).

For this clonotype: Given a much more abundant clone one base away, this may be a read error. The V and J genes are TRBV7-7 and TRBJ2-7, with a tentative D call TRBD1 (7 bases). Trimming cost V 5 bases and J 9 bases, with 14 bases left between them. In germline, CDR1 is SSHAT, CDR2 FNYEAQ (reference sequence). The CDR3 extends over 12 amino acids. The CDR3 loop reads CASSHRGGAQYF. CDR3 DNA: TGTGCCAGCAGCCACAGGGGAGGCGCGCAGTACTTC.

The CDR3 is CSVSGQGRYGYTF. The CDR3 nucleotides read TGCAGCGTTTCCGGACAGGGTCGATATGGCTACACCTTC. The chain joins TRBV29-1 to TRBJ1-2; 8 nucleotides agree with TRBD1. The germline CDR1 and CDR2 sequences are SQVTM and ANQGSEA. CDR3 length: 13 residues. Trimming removed 5 bases from V and 5 bases from J; junction bases left unmatched: 7.

This clonotype has ten or more counts. J is TRBJ1-5 and V is TRBV6-1; tentatively, D is TRBD1 (6 bases). This CDR3 spans 15 amino acids. V lost 4 bases, J lost 6 bases, and 16 bases lay in between. Germline-derived CDR1 and CDR2 are MNHNS and SASEGT. CDR3 nucleotides: TGTGCCAGCAGTGTTTACAGGGAAGGGAGTCAGCCCCAGCATTTT. Translation: CASSVYREGSQPQHF.

At least ten counts were recorded for this clonotype. The chain joins TRBV5-6 to TRBJ2-5; TRBD1 matches 7 bases. Germline CDR1 SGHDT, CDR2 YYEEEE. The CDR3 totals 15 residues. The V gene end was trimmed by 3 bases and the J gene end by 0 bases; junction bases not matched to a gene: 5. The CDR3 coding sequence is TGTGCCAGCAGCTCCGGGACAGAGTACCAAGAGACCCAGTACTTC. This encodes CASSSGTEYQETQYF.

Ten or more counts support this clonotype. The chain joins TRBV3-1 to TRBJ2-1, with a weak D call TRBD2 (5 bases). The V and J ends lost 2 bases and 12 bases respectively, with 14 bases between them. This CDR3 is built from 13 residues. The germline CDR1 and CDR2 sequences are LGHDT and YNNKEL (reference sequence). The CDR3, as DNA: TGTGCCAGCAGCCAACCCGAGGGTCTCGGGCAGTTCTTC. Translation: CASSQPEGLGQFF.

This clonotype has ten or more counts. The chain employs TRBV5-5 and TRBJ2-3, with D possibly TRBD2 on 6 matching bases. Germline V gene sequence: CDR1 SGHKS, CDR2 YYEKEE (reference sequence). The V gene lost 0 bases and the J gene lost 0 bases, with 14 bases spanning the gap. The CDR3 is 17 residues long. DNA for the CDR3: TGTGCCAGCAGCTTGGCTAGGAGGGCTACTAGCACAGATACGCAGTATTTT. It translates to CASSLARRATSTDTQYF.

Many counts were recorded for this clonotype. This chain joins TRBV5-1 and TRBJ2-5; 14 bases line up with TRBD2. After removal of 2 bases from V and 5 bases from J, the junction contained 8 bases not matched to a gene. The germline CDR1 and CDR2 sequences are SGHRS and YFSETQ. The CDR3 is 17 amino acids. CDR3 amino acids: CASSFGLAGGGLETQYF. CDR3 sequence (DNA): TGCGCCAGCAGCTTCGGACTAGCGGGAGGTGGGCTGGAGACCCAGTACTTC.

This clonotype was counted at least ten times. The gene calls are TRBV6-5 and TRBJ1-1, with D tentatively TRBD1 (5 bases). This CDR3 spans 12 amino acids. The V end lost 7 bases, the J end lost 5 bases, and 11 bases lay between the germline ends. Germline V gene sequence: CDR1 MNHEY, CDR2 SVGAGI. CDR3 sequence: CASTPGGTEAFF. The DNA of the CDR3 is TGTGCCAGCACCCCGGGGGGGACTGAAGCTTTCTTT.

V usage is TRBV15 and J usage is TRBJ2-6; D tentatively fits TRBD1 or TRBD2 (5 bases each). V was cut by 1 base and J by 4 bases, with 8 bases left in between. This CDR3 is built from 15 residues. Germline CDR1 is LNHNV and CDR2 is YYDKDF (reference sequence). In DNA, the CDR3 is TGTGCCACCAGCAGAGGAGGGGCCGGGGCCAACGTCCTGACTTTC. As protein: CATSRGGAGANVLTF.

The rearrangement uses TRBV5-1 and TRBJ2-2; D uncertain. Germline CDR1 reads SGHRS; CDR2 reads YFSETQ. V dropped 0 bases and J dropped 5 bases, with 8 bases sitting between them. The CDR3 runs to 14 residues. The CDR3 DNA follows: TGCGCCAGCAGCTTGGAACAAATAACCGGGGAGCTGTTTTTT. Its translation: CASSLEQITGELFF.

V usage is TRBV15 and J usage is TRBJ1-2, with D perhaps TRBD1 (6 bases). The CDR3 contains 16 residues. The ends were cut back, 6 bases at V and 6 bases at J, with 23 bases in the middle. Germline V gene lookup returns CDR1 LNHNV and CDR2 YYDKDF (reference sequence). The CDR3 bases are TGTGCCACCAGTATAGGAGGTATTCTGGGGGCAAATGGCTACACCTTC. Its protein is CATSIGGILGANGYTF.

There are many counts of this clonotype. This chain uses TRBV7-2 with TRBJ2-3; no definite D call. CDR1 is SGHTA, CDR2 FQGNSA, per germline. CDR3 size: 14 residues. V was trimmed by 0 bases and J by 0 bases, leaving 4 bases between them. CDR3 sequence (DNA): TGTGCCAGCAGCTTAGCGCGAAGCACAGATACGCAGTATTTT. It specifies CASSLARSTDTQYF.

Many counts were recorded for this clonotype. The V gene is TRBV21-1, the J gene TRBJ1-1; TRBD1, the table's D call, lacks a check against the DNA. TRBV21-1 is deemed a pseudogene. This CDR3 is built from 12 residues. This CDR3 reads CASSNSGGEAFF. The DNA for the CDR3 is TGTGCCAGCAGCAATTCAGGGGGGGAAGCTTTCTTT.

This clonotype was detected many times. The chain is built from TRBV5-1 and TRBJ2-1, with D tentatively TRBD2 (6 bases). The germline V and J ends were trimmed by 7 bases and 9 bases, with 17 bases remaining between them. Germline V gene sequence: CDR1 SGHRS, CDR2 YFSETQ. The CDR3 sequence is 13 residues long. The CDR3 is CASFKEGRSEQFF. CDR3 in DNA: TGCGCCAGCTTCAAGGAGGGGAGGAGTGAGCAGTTCTTC.

Here the CDR3 reads CASRRAEVNTEAFF. The DNA of the CDR3 is TGTGCCAGCAGGAGGGCAGAGGTGAACACTGAAGCTTTCTTT. The chain is built from TRBV6-1 and TRBJ1-1, with D uncertain. The V gene's germline CDR1 is MNHNS and CDR2 SASEGT. Between the trimmed V and J ends, which lost 6 bases and 0 bases, there was a span of 11 bases. The CDR3 totals 14 residues.

This clonotype was picked up many times. This chain connects TRBV3-1 to TRBJ2-2; D gene ambiguous. Trimming stripped 4 bases from V and 0 bases from J, with 6 bases between. The CDR3 is 14 residues long. Per the germline V gene, CDR1 is LGHDT and CDR2 is YNNKEL (reference sequence). CDR3 sequence (DNA): TGTGCCAGCAGCCCCCGAGCGAACACCGGGGAGCTGTTTTTT. It is translated as CASSPRANTGELFF.

This clonotype was observed at least ten times. This chain connects TRBV12-3 or TRBV12-4 to TRBJ2-5; no reliable D call. This CDR3 spans 13 amino acids. The V gene lost 5 bases and the J gene lost 0 bases, with 7 bases spanning the gap. The CDR3 coding sequence is TGTGCCAGCAGTAAGGGCTACCAAGAGACCCAGTACTTC. Its translation: CASSKGYQETQYF.

This clonotype was observed at least ten times. V usage is TRBV6-2 or TRBV6-3 and J usage is TRBJ2-5; D gene uncertain. This CDR3 comprises 15 residues. Germline V gene sequence: CDR1 MNHEY, CDR2 SVGEGT. The germline V and J ends were trimmed by 0 bases and 1 base, with 9 bases remaining between them. CDR3 in DNA: TGTGCCAGCAGTTACTCGACCAGGACCCAAGAGACCCAGTACTTC. Encoded protein: CASSYSTRTQETQYF.

This clonotype was recorded many times. The V call is TRBV5-1, the J call TRBJ2-7; D possibly corresponds to TRBD1 (6 bases). Between the trimmed V and J ends, which lost 4 bases and 7 bases, there was a span of 15 bases. CDR1 is SGHRS and CDR2 is YFSETQ in the germline V gene. The CDR3 covers 13 residues. The CDR3 protein is CASSVDSFFEQYF. As DNA, the CDR3 is TGCGCCAGCAGCGTGGACAGCTTCTTTGAGCAGTACTTC.